The entry that follows covers one T cell receptor beta chain sequence. This record comes from a study of T-cell memory formation after mild COVID-19. TCRdb used MiXCR to reprocess the 5' RACE reads, holding one entry per CDR3 protein. The data contain more than 350,000 distinct CDR3 sequences, about 17% of them seen just once; the ten biggest clones take up under 25%. Sample: PBMCs or a T cell subset sorted from them (not recorded which). The receptor was derived from a man between 18 and 29 years old who had mild COVID-19 (a few samples of this study predate the infection). Cell type and time point are not known.

CDR3 DNA: TGCAGCGTTGAACGGGGCAGCACAGATACGCAGTATTTT. Its translation is CSVERGSTDTQYF. This chain joins TRBV29-1 and TRBJ2-3, with D perhaps matching TRBD1 or TRBD2 (5 bases each). There are 13 residues in the CDR3. V was trimmed by 2 bases and J by 0 bases, leaving 6 bases between them. Germline V gene lookup returns CDR1 SQVTM and CDR2 ANQGSEA.